Listed here are 2 T cell receptor beta chains from one sample, sequenced in a study of Graves' ophthalmopathy and Graves' hyperthyroidism. The sequenced template was RNA, covering the TCR beta CDR3 region. First-round RT-PCR relied on HTBI primers, and a second-round multiplex PCR came next. A single record per CDR3 protein comes from TCRdb applying MiXCR to the multiplex PCR reads. The table has some 360,000 distinct CDR3 sequences, roughly a sixth seen once. Sequencing used peripheral blood. The receptors shown here come from an adult woman with stable Graves' hyperthyroidism.

This clonotype was recorded many times. The chain carries TRBV10-3 and TRBJ2-7, with 10 bases lining up with TRBD1. CDR1 is ENHRY and CDR2 is SYGVKD in the germline V gene. V lost 10 bases, J lost 5 bases, and 5 bases stayed unmatched. The CDR3 is 12 amino acids. The CDR3, as DNA: TGTGCCACTAGACAGGGGGCGGACGAGCAGTACTTC. Translation gives CATRQGADEQYF.

This clonotype was seen many times. The V gene is TRBV19, the J gene TRBJ1-2; D not certain. Germline-derived CDR1 and CDR2 are LNHDA and SQIVND (reference sequence). CDR3 length equals 13 residues. The V end lost 6 bases, the J end lost 3 bases, and 11 bases lay between the germline ends. CDR3 sequence (DNA): TGTGCCAGTAGAAGCGGCAGCGACTATGGCTACACCTTC. This gives the protein CASRSGSDYGYTF.